This T cell receptor (beta chain) was documented in a study of cytomegalovirus exposure and HLA in healthy donors. The PCR ran on 60 Vbeta and 13 Jbeta primers. The repertoire was sequenced with immunoSEQ multiplex PCR; TCRdb's copy has only in-frame clones and lacks some. The sample lists around 150,000 clones, approximately 71% seen once, with around 4.3% in the top ten. Unmatched junction bases numbered 5, after V lost 4 bases and J lost 2 bases. This CDR3 region has 15 residues. Germline-derived CDR1 and CDR2 are SGHRS and YFSETQ. Regarding this clone: Its antigen is not identified.

Study-level findings and limits: Common viral pathogens seemed, in a later analysis, to connect with several of the most significant clusters. Later analysis indicated greater clonal expansion among HLA-associated TCR beta chains than among equally common other chains.

The sequenced material came from PBMCs. This TCR derives from a woman between 18 and 30 years old in good health and CMV-seropositive. The gene calls are TRBV5-1 and TRBJ2-7, with 11 positions matching TRBD2. The CDR3 region has the DNA TGCGCCAGCAGCCATGGGACTAGCGGACCCTACGAGCAGTACTTC. It translates to CASSHGTSGPYEQYF.